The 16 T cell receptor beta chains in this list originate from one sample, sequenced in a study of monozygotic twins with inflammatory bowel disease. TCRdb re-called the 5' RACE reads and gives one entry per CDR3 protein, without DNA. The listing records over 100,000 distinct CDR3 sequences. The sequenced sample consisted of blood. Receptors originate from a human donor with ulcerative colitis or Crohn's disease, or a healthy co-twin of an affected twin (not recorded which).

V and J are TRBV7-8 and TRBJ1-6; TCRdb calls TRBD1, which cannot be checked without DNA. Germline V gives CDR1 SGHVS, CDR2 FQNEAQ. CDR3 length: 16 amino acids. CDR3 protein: CASSLVSGSSRSPLHF.

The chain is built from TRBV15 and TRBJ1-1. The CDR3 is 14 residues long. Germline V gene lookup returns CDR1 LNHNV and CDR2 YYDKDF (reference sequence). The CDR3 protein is CATSRERLSTEAFF. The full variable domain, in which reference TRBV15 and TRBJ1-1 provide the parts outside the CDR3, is DAMVIQNPRYQVTQFGKPVTLSCSQTLNHNVMYWYQQKSSQAPKLLFHYYDKDFNNEADTPDNFQSRRPNTSFCFLDIRSPGLGDTAMYLCATSRERLSTEAFFGQGTRLTVV.

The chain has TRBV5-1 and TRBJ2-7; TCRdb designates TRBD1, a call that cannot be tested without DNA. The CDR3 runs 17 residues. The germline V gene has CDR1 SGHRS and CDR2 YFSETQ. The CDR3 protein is CASSLLPGTGDSYEQYF.

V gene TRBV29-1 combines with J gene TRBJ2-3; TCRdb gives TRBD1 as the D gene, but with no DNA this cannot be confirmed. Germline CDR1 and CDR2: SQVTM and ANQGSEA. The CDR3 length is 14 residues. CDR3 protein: CSVDAPYSTDTQYF.

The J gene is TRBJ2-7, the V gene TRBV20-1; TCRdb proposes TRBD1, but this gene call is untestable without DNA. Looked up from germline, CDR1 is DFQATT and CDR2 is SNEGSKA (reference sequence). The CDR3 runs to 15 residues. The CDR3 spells CSARDLETGVYEQYF.

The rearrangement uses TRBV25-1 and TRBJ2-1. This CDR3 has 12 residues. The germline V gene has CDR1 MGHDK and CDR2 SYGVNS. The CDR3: CASAHEVIGPVF.

CDR3 sequence: CASSLSGAAVNTEAFF. The J gene is TRBJ1-1, the V gene TRBV5-5; lacking DNA, the TRBD1 call made by TCRdb goes unchecked. Germline V CDR1 and CDR2: SGHKS, YYEKEE (reference sequence). The CDR3 consists of 16 residues.

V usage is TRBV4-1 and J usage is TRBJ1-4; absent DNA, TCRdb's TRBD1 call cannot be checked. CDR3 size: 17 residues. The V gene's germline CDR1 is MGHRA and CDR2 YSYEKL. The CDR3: CASSPPGRGPRNEKLFF.

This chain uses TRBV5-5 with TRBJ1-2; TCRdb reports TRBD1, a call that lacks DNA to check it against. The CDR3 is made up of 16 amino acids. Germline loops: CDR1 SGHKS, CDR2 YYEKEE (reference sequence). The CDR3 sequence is CASSPIPGQNNYGYTF.

The CDR3 loop is CSAVRGRGDKNIQYF. V is TRBV20-1 and J is TRBJ2-4; TCRdb selects TRBD1, and the lack of DNA leaves this call unchecked. CDR1 DFQATT and CDR2 SNEGSKA come from the germline V gene (reference sequence). This CDR3 has 15 amino acids.

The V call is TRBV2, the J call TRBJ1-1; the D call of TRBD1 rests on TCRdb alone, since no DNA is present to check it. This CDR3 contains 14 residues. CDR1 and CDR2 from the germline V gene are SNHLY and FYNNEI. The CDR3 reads CASSDWGDDTEAFF.

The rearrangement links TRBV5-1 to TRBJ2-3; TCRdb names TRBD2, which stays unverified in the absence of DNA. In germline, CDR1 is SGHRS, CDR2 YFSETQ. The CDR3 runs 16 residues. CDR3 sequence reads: CASSLELGGGDVTQYF.

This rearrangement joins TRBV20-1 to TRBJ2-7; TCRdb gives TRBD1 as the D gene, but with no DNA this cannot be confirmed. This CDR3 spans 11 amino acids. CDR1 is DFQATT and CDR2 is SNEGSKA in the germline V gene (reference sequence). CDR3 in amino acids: CSASQGAEQYF.

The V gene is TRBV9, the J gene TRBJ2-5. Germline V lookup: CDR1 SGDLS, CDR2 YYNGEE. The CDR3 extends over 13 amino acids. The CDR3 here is CASSINPQETQYF.

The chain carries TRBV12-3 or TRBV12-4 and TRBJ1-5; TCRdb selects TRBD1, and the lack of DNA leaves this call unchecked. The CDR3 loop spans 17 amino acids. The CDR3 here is CASSLALGQGENQPQHF.

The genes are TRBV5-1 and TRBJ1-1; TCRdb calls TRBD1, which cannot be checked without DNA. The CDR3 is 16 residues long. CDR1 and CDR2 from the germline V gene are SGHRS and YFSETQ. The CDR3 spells CASSLLGDRMNTEAFF.